Shown below are 32 T cell receptor beta chains from a single sample sequenced in a study of blood T cell repertoires in COVID-19. Some clones are missing from TCRdb's copy, which holds only in-frame ones; the method was immunoSEQ multiplex PCR. The sample carries some 140,000 clones, 65% to 90% recorded once. Sequencing input: peripheral blood. The receptors were sampled from a woman aged 55-69 years with COVID-19, enrolled during active disease.

V usage is TRBV11-2 and J usage is TRBJ1-5, with TRBD1 identical over 12 bases. V trimming: 5 bases; J trimming: 8 bases; junction bases outside the gene matches: 7. Germline assignment: CDR1 SGHAT and CDR2 FQNNGV. The CDR3 spans 15 residues. The CDR3 sequence is CASSLTGTGGKPQHF. CDR3 nucleotides: TGTGCCAGCAGCCTAACCGGGACAGGGGGCAAGCCCCAGCATTTT.

This rearrangement joins TRBV4-1 to TRBJ1-5, with TRBD1 identical over 10 bases. CDR1 is MGHRA, CDR2 YSYEKL, per germline. V shed 0 bases and J 0 bases; nucleotides not matched to a gene: 2. This CDR3 has 17 amino acids. This CDR3 reads CASSQEGTGVSNQPQHF. CDR3 sequence (DNA): TGCGCCAGCAGCCAAGAAGGGACAGGGGTTAGCAATCAGCCCCAGCATTTT.

The genes are TRBV4-1 and TRBJ1-5, with 7 bases aligning to TRBD1. The V gene end was trimmed by 0 bases and the J gene end by 6 bases; junction bases not matched to a gene: 8. The CDR3 has 16 amino acids. The germline V gene encodes CDR1 MGHRA and CDR2 YSYEKL. This CDR3 reads CASSQEGRQGVQPQHF. The CDR3 DNA is TGCGCCAGCAGCCAAGAGGGGAGACAGGGAGTTCAGCCCCAGCATTTT.

This clone has only a few counts. This chain uses TRBV7-9 with TRBJ1-2, with 9 bases identical to TRBD1. There are 14 residues in the CDR3. Germline V gene sequence: CDR1 SEHNR, CDR2 FQNEAQ (reference sequence). J was trimmed by 7 bases and V by 5 bases; bases with no gene match: 8. CDR3: CASSLIGTGFGYTF. The CDR3 region has the DNA TGTGCCAGCAGCCTTATTGGGACAGGGTTTGGCTACACCTTC.

The V call is TRBV2, the J call TRBJ1-2, with D perhaps TRBD1 (6 bases). This CDR3 has 12 residues. V lost 7 bases and J lost 4, with 10 bases in between. The germline V gene encodes CDR1 SNHLY and CDR2 FYNNEI. The CDR3 reads CASTPDSYGYTF. Here the CDR3 DNA reads TGTGCCAGCACCCCGGACAGCTATGGCTACACCTTC.

The rearrangement joins TRBV12-5 to TRBJ1-1; D call uncertain. Germline CDR1 LGHNT, CDR2 FRNRAP. V lost 6 bases to trimming and J lost 5 bases, with 10 bases between them. The CDR3 spans 12 residues. CDR3 nucleotide sequence: TGTGCTAGTGGGGAGGTGGGGACTGAAGCTTTCTTT. Protein: CASGEVGTEAFF.

The rearrangement uses TRBV6-5 and TRBJ2-2; D call uncertain. The V gene's germline CDR1 is MNHEY and CDR2 SVGAGI. With 8 bases removed from V and 1 base from J, the gap between germline ends came to 11 bases. The CDR3 consists of 14 residues. The CDR3, as DNA: TGTGCCAGCCGGGTCGTGGGGAACACCGGGGAGCTGTTTTTT. Its protein product is CASRVVGNTGELFF.

About this clone: Additional DNA sequences in this sample encode the identical CDR3. V gene TRBV19 combines with J gene TRBJ1-5; 10 positions match TRBD1. The trim removed 1 base at V and 4 bases at J, leaving 4 bases unmatched. Germline CDR1 is LNHDA and CDR2 is SQIVND (reference sequence). CDR3 size: 16 residues. CDR3 sequence reads: CASSIVGQGRNQPQHF. DNA of the CDR3: TGTGCCAGTAGTATAGTGGGACAGGGGAGGAATCAGCCCCAGCATTTT. Filled out from reference TRBV19 and TRBJ1-5, the complete variable domain reads DGGITQSPKYLFRKEGQNVTLSCEQNLNHDAMYWYRQDPGQGLRLIYYSQIVNDFQKGDIAEGYSVSREKKESFPLTVTSAQKNPTAFYLCASSIVGQGRNQPQHFGDGTRLSIL.

The chain combines TRBV7-3 with TRBJ1-1; tentatively, D is TRBD1 (5 bases). Per the germline V gene, CDR1 is SGHTA and CDR2 is FQGTGA. The CDR3 contains 13 residues. Trimming cost V 2 bases and J 3 bases, with 7 bases left between them. CDR3 DNA: TGTGCCAGCAGCTTATCCAGGGACACTGAAGCTTTCTTT. Its translation: CASSLSRDTEAFF.

The chain has TRBV5-8 and TRBJ1-3; unclear D gene. Trimming pared 0 bases from V and 0 bases from J, leaving 7 bases between. From germline, CDR1 is SGHTS and CDR2 YDEGEE. The CDR3 has 15 residues. The CDR3: CASSLVTVSGNTIYF. CDR3 nucleotide sequence: TGTGCCAGCAGCTTGGTAACTGTCTCTGGAAACACCATATATTTT. The full variable domain, its missing parts supplied by reference TRBV5-8 and TRBJ1-3, is EAGVTQSPTHLIKTRGQQATLRCSPISGHTSVYWYQQALGLGLQFLLWYDEGEERNRGNFPPRFSGRQFPNYSSELNVNALELEDSALYLCASSLVTVSGNTIYFGEGSWLTVV.

The chain joins TRBV7-2 to TRBJ1-5, with 7 bases that match TRBD1. Germline-derived CDR1 and CDR2 are SGHTA and FQGNSA. V was clipped by 5 bases and J by 1 base; unmatched bases: 8. The CDR3 extends over 16 amino acids. The CDR3 sequence: CASSQWTGLSNQPQHF. The CDR3, as DNA: TGTGCCAGCAGCCAATGGACAGGTTTAAGCAATCAGCCCCAGCATTTT.

This sequence joins TRBV6-5 and TRBJ1-3; D ambiguous. The CDR3 loop spans 13 amino acids. V lost 7 bases to trimming and J lost 1 base, with 8 bases between them. Germline V gene lookup returns CDR1 MNHEY and CDR2 SVGAGI. The CDR3: CASISSSGNTIYF. The CDR3 region has the DNA TGTGCCAGCATCAGTTCGTCTGGAAACACCATATATTTT.

The V and J genes are TRBV10-2 and TRBJ2-7; maybe TRBD1 (6 bases). Germline V gives CDR1 WSHSY, CDR2 SAAADI. Trimming removed 8 bases from V and 2 bases from J, with 16 bases in between. This CDR3 spans 14 amino acids. For the CDR3, the DNA is TGCGCCAGCTCTCCCCTTGGGGGCGCCTACGAGCAGTACTTC. Translated, it gives CASSPLGGAYEQYF.

V and J are TRBV10-2 and TRBJ1-1, with D maybe TRBD1 (5 bases). V shed 5 bases and J shed 0 bases, with 16 bases lying between them. The CDR3 sequence is 16 residues long. Germline CDR1 is WSHSY and CDR2 is SAAADI. CDR3 in amino acids: CASSWGGRTLNTEAFF. The DNA for the CDR3 is TGCGCCAGCAGTTGGGGGGGACGTACCTTGAACACTGAAGCTTTCTTT.

J is TRBJ1-6 and V is TRBV3-1 (or the pseudogene TRBV3-2); 9 bases fit TRBD1. The CDR3 has 14 amino acids. CDR1 is LGHDT and CDR2 is YNNKEL in the germline V gene (reference sequence). J lost 10 bases, V lost 8 bases, and 9 bases had no gene match. CDR3 loop: CASGSTGGESPLHF. CDR3 coding DNA: TGTGCCAGCGGCTCGACAGGGGGGGAATCACCCCTCCACTTT.

The J gene is TRBJ1-2, the V gene TRBV6-5; 7 bases map to TRBD1. The germline V gene encodes CDR1 MNHEY and CDR2 SVGAGI. J was trimmed by 8 bases and V by 2 bases; bases with no gene match: 14. The CDR3 contains 16 residues. Written as DNA, the CDR3 is TGTGCCAGCAGTTACAACCCCTCGACAGGGTCCGAAGGCTACACCTTC. Protein: CASSYNPSTGSEGYTF.

CDR3 amino acids: CASSQVTSGRATYNEQFF. CDR3 coding DNA: TGTGCCAGCAGCCAAGTAACTAGCGGGAGGGCCACCTACAATGAGCAGTTCTTC. The chain recombines TRBV3-1 (or the pseudogene TRBV3-2) with TRBJ2-1; TRBD2 agrees at 13 bases. There are 18 residues in the CDR3. V was clipped by 1 base and J by 2 bases; unmatched bases: 5. Germline CDR1 is LGHDT and CDR2 is YNNKEL (reference sequence).

The chain is built from TRBV19 and TRBJ1-2; D might be TRBD1 (5 bases). Germline CDR1 LNHDA, CDR2 SQIVND (reference sequence). V shed 9 bases and J shed 3 bases, with 14 bases lying between them. This CDR3 region has 13 residues. Here the CDR3 DNA reads TGTGCCAGCCTCAACAGGTTTGACTATGGCTACACCTTC. Translated, it gives CASLNRFDYGYTF. The full variable domain, completed using reference TRBV19 and TRBJ1-2, is DGGITQSPKYLFRKEGQNVTLSCEQNLNHDAMYWYRQDPGQGLRLIYYSQIVNDFQKGDIAEGYSVSREKKESFPLTVTSAQKNPTAFYLCASLNRFDYGYTFGSGTRLTVV.

The gene calls are TRBV6-5 and TRBJ1-5; D gene uncertain. Germline loops: CDR1 MNHEY, CDR2 SVGAGI. The CDR3 has 13 residues. The ends were cut back, 6 bases at V and 0 bases at J, with 6 bases in the middle. The CDR3 is CASRAVSNQPQHF. The CDR3 region has the DNA TGTGCCAGCAGGGCGGTTAGCAATCAGCCCCAGCATTTT.

The rearrangement uses TRBV5-8 and TRBJ1-5; 7 bases agree with TRBD1. V was pared by 4 bases and J by 5 bases, with 6 bases of the junction left unmatched. The CDR3 has 14 amino acids. Germline V CDR1 and CDR2: SGHTS, YDEGEE. CDR3 bases: TGTGCCAGCAGCCAGGGACAGCCTGATCAGCCCCAGCATTTT. This translates into CASSQGQPDQPQHF.

The chain recombines TRBV6-5 with TRBJ1-1; 7 bases map to TRBD1. Germline V gives CDR1 MNHEY, CDR2 SVGAGI. CDR3 size: 14 residues. J gave up 2 bases and V 4 bases, and 4 bases lay outside the gene matches. The CDR3 loop is CASSFRQGNTEAFF. The CDR3 region has the DNA TGTGCCAGCAGTTTCCGACAGGGCAACACTGAAGCTTTCTTT.

V is TRBV4-2 and J is TRBJ1-1, with TRBD1 identical over 8 bases. V lost 0 bases and J lost 0; bases outside the gene matches: 3. This CDR3 has 16 residues. Per the germline V gene, CDR1 is LGHNA and CDR2 is YNFKEQ. This chain's CDR3 is CASSQETGALNTEAFF. The CDR3 DNA reads as TGTGCCAGCAGCCAAGAGACAGGGGCCTTGAACACTGAAGCTTTCTTT.

The chain uses TRBV12-3 or TRBV12-4 and TRBJ2-1; D unresolved. The V end was cut by 8 bases, the J end by 10 bases, with 18 bases between. The CDR3 spans 13 residues. The CDR3 sequence is CASAVSSFGEQFF. CDR3 nucleotides: TGTGCCAGCGCAGTTTCGTCATTCGGGGAGCAGTTCTTC.

The V gene is TRBV24-1, the J gene TRBJ1-1, with TRBD1 matching 7 bases. There are 13 residues in the CDR3. CDR1 is KGHDR, CDR2 SFDVKD, per germline. V gave up 4 bases and J gave up 8 bases; unmatched junction bases: 6. CDR3 amino acids: CATSDRDSLEAFF. In DNA, the CDR3 is TGTGCCACCAGTGACCGGGACAGCCTCGAAGCTTTCTTT.

The genes are TRBV3-1 (or the pseudogene TRBV3-2) and TRBJ1-6; D possibly corresponds to TRBD1 (6 bases). With 4 bases removed from V and 9 bases from J, the gap between germline ends came to 19 bases. The germline gives CDR1 LGHDT, CDR2 YNNKEL (reference sequence). This CDR3 has 16 amino acids. This CDR3 reads CASSLRQVALGSPLHF. In DNA form, the CDR3 reads TGTGCCAGCAGCCTCCGACAGGTCGCTTTAGGTTCACCCCTCCACTTT.

This clone has more than one count but fewer than ten. This chain uses TRBV3-1 (or the pseudogene TRBV3-2) with TRBJ1-2, with 8 positions matching TRBD1. The germline CDR1 and CDR2 sequences are LGHDT and YNNKEL (reference sequence). The CDR3 is 16 amino acids. Losses at the gene ends were 4 bases for V and 2 bases for J; bases not matched to a gene: 9. The CDR3 sequence is CASSRTGQGENYGYTF. CDR3 coding DNA: TGTGCCAGCAGCCGAACCGGACAGGGAGAAAACTATGGCTACACCTTC.

This sequence joins TRBV7-8 and TRBJ2-4, with D possibly TRBD1 on 6 matching bases. Trimming took off 1 base at V and 1 base at J, with 8 bases between the two ends. The CDR3 runs to 15 residues. Per the germline V gene, CDR1 is SGHVS and CDR2 is FQNEAQ. CDR3 protein: CASSLGGQAKNIQYF. The CDR3 DNA reads as TGTGCCAGCAGCTTAGGGGGGCAGGCCAAAAACATTCAGTACTTC. The full variable domain, with the rest looked up from reference TRBV7-8 and TRBJ2-4, is GAGVSQSPRYKVAKRGQDVALRCDPISGHVSLFWYQQALGQGPEFLTYFQNEAQLDKSGLPSDRFFAERPEGSVSTLKIQRTQQEDSAVYLCASSLGGQAKNIQYFGAGTRLSVL.

The rearrangement uses TRBV7-6 and TRBJ1-4; no clear D. CDR3 length: 15 amino acids. The germline V gene encodes CDR1 SGHVS and CDR2 FNYEAQ. Trimming removed 1 base from V and 7 bases from J, with 13 bases in between. The CDR3 nucleotides read TGTGCCAGCAGCTTAGTTCTGGGAGTCGGTGAAAAACTGTTTTTT. This sequence encodes CASSLVLGVGEKLFF.

This chain uses TRBV27 with TRBJ1-6, with 9 bases fitting TRBD1. Trimming took 7 bases from V and 6 from J; bases not matched to a gene: 4. Looked up from germline, CDR1 is MNHEY and CDR2 is SMNVEV (reference sequence). This CDR3 has 14 residues. CDR3: CASKWTGVNSPLHF. The CDR3 DNA sequence: TGTGCCAGCAAATGGACAGGGGTTAATTCACCCCTCCACTTT.

This clone was counted between two and nine times. The chain joins TRBV18 to TRBJ1-1, with 10 nucleotides matching TRBD1. V dropped 2 bases and J dropped 1; count of bases not matched to a gene: 4. Germline-derived CDR1 and CDR2 are KGHSH and LQKENI. The CDR3 is 16 amino acids. The CDR3 is CASSPMDRGRNTEAFF. The DNA of the CDR3 is TGTGCCAGCTCACCAATGGACAGGGGGAGGAACACTGAAGCTTTCTTT.

This chain uses TRBV30 with TRBJ1-2, with 7 bases fitting TRBD1. CDR3 length: 13 residues. Looked up from germline, CDR1 is GTSNPN and CDR2 is SVGIG (reference sequence). J gave up 4 bases and V 0 bases, and 2 bases lay outside the gene matches. Here the CDR3 reads CAWSVQGPYGYTF. Written as DNA, the CDR3 is TGTGCCTGGAGTGTACAGGGGCCCTATGGCTACACCTTC.

This clone was picked up a small number of times. V usage is TRBV5-4 and J usage is TRBJ2-7; D ambiguous. V gave up 2 bases and J gave up 3 bases, with 12 bases separating them. CDR1 is SGHNT, CDR2 YYREEE, per germline (reference sequence). This CDR3 comprises 14 residues. The CDR3 DNA reads as TGTGCCAGCAGCTTAGGCGGCGGATTCTACGAGCAGTACTTC. Translated: CASSLGGGFYEQYF.